This is a list of T cell receptor beta chains from one sample in a study of tumor-infiltrating lymphocytes in localized non-small cell lung cancer. Clones were read by immunoSEQ multiplex PCR, and TCRdb kept only the in-frame ones, dropping some. The sample contains approximately 15,000 clones, around three quarters of which appear only once. Sequencing was carried out using lung tumor tissue. These TCRs come from a human donor with non-small cell lung cancer. Both conserved end residues are part of each CDR3. The order of the fields is V gene, clone size, D gene, J gene, CDR3 protein, CDR3 DNA. The D gene is left open where the match is weak. Some rows mark clone size as missing; the rest say once, few, many or name a class of expanded clone.

>TRBV5-1|few|-|TRBJ2-6
CASSAGTFGANVLTF
TGCGCCAGCAGCGCCGGGACATTTGGGGCCAACGTCCTGACTTTC
>TRBV30|-|-|TRBJ2-5
CAWSLGETQYF
TGTGCCTGGAGTCTGGGAGAGACCCAGTACTTC
>TRBV10-3|once|-|TRBJ2-7
CAIRQNYEQYF
TGTGCCATCAGGCAGAACTACGAGCAGTACTTC
>TRBV5-1|-|TRBD2|TRBJ2-2
CASSYFGGGNTGELFF
TGCGCCAGCAGCTACTTTGGCGGGGGAAACACCGGGGAGCTGTTTTTT
>TRBV10-2|-|TRBD2|TRBJ2-3
CASSEWSSGGTDTQYF
TGCGCCAGCAGTGAGTGGAGTAGCGGGGGGACAGATACGCAGTATTTT
>TRBV4-3|-|-|TRBJ2-3
CASSQDVRDTDTQYF
TGCGCCAGCAGCCAAGATGTGCGAGACACAGATACGCAGTATTTT
>TRBV7-3|-|-|TRBJ2-3
CASSLRPRVDTQYF
TGTGCCAGCAGCTTAAGACCGCGGGTGGATACGCAGTATTTT
>TRBV5-6|-|TRBD2|TRBJ2-5
CASSLTSGTLGDGQYF
TGTGCCAGCAGCTTGACTAGCGGAACTTTGGGGGATGGCCAGTACTTC
>TRBV11-2|-|-|TRBJ2-2
CASSLTGTGELFF
TGTGCCAGCAGCTTAACCGGGACCGGGGAGCTGTTTTTT
>TRBV28|-|-|TRBJ2-7
CASSLRGSYEQYF
TGTGCCAGCAGCCTCCGGGGGTCCTACGAGCAGTACTTC
>TRBV19|-|-|TRBJ1-4
CASSRQKRNEKLFF
TGTGCCAGTAGCCGACAGAAACGGAATGAAAAACTGTTTTTT
>TRBV11-2|medium-sized|-|TRBJ1-1
CASSLSAGVNTEAFF
TGTGCCAGCAGCTTATCTGCAGGGGTCAACACTGAAGCTTTCTTT
>TRBV28|-|-|TRBJ1-2
CASSLVQGRYGYTF
TGTGCCAGCAGTTTAGTGCAGGGTCGCTATGGCTACACCTTC
>TRBV5-1|once|TRBD1|TRBJ2-7
CASSVGTGGLEQYF
TGCGCCAGCAGCGTGGGTACAGGGGGTCTCGAGCAGTACTTC
>TRBV10-3|few|TRBD1|TRBJ2-2
CAISESRRGGKVAGELFF
TGTGCCATCAGTGAGTCAAGGAGAGGGGGCAAAGTTGCCGGGGAGCTGTTTTTT
>TRBV5-4|-|TRBD1|TRBJ1-5
CASSRTGDYQPQHF
TGTGCCAGCAGTAGGACAGGGGACTATCAGCCCCAGCATTTT
>TRBV14|-|TRBD1|TRBJ1-2
CASSPSLGQGASYTF
TGTGCCAGCAGCCCATCCTTAGGACAGGGGGCGAGCTACACCTTC
>TRBV5-1|-|TRBD2|TRBJ2-5
CASSNLAGLQETQYF
TGCGCCAGCAGCAACCTAGCGGGACTCCAAGAGACCCAGTACTTC
>TRBV5-1|few|TRBD1|TRBJ2-7
CASSSDGTGIYEQYF
TGCGCCAGCAGCTCCGACGGGACAGGGATATACGAGCAGTACTTC
>TRBV19|-|-|TRBJ2-3
CASSIARSTDTQYF
TGTGCCAGTAGTATAGCCAGGAGCACAGATACGCAGTATTTT
>TRBV30|few|TRBD2|TRBJ2-1
CAWSALAGYNEQFF
TGTGCCTGGAGTGCCCTAGCGGGCTACAATGAGCAGTTCTTC
>TRBV7-9|few|-|TRBJ1-2
CASSSDSYYGYTF
TGTGCCAGCAGCTCGGACAGCTACTATGGCTACACCTTC
>TRBV6-6|-|TRBD1|TRBJ2-7
CASGVTGFYEQYF
TGTGCCAGCGGGGTGACAGGGTTCTACGAGCAGTACTTC
>TRBV4-2|-|TRBD2|TRBJ2-1
CASSQDSLAGEQFF
TGTGCCAGCAGCCAAGATTCACTAGCGGGGGAGCAGTTCTTC
>TRBV2|few|-|TRBJ1-1
CASGTNTEAFF
TGTGCCAGTGGAACGAACACTGAAGCTTTCTTT
>TRBV11-2|-|-|TRBJ1-3
CASSLQQGGTIYF
TGTGCCAGCAGCTTACAACAGGGCGGCACCATATATTTT
>TRBV6-5|-|-|TRBJ2-3
CASRGHTTDTQYF
TGTGCCAGCAGGGGACACACGACGGATACGCAGTATTTT
>TRBV5-5|-|-|TRBJ2-3
CASSLMGSTDTQYF
TGTGCCAGCAGCTTGATGGGGTCCACAGATACGCAGTATTTT
>TRBV29-1|-|-|TRBJ1-4
CSSRDINEKLFF
TGCAGCTCCCGGGACATCAATGAAAAACTGTTTTTT
>TRBV11-2|-|-|TRBJ2-5
CASSPLWEEQYF
TGTGCCAGCAGCCCACTCTGGGAGGAGCAGTACTTC
>TRBV14|-|TRBD2|TRBJ2-3
CASSQDLGALAGFTDTQYF
TGTGCCAGCAGCCAAGATCTGGGGGCCCTAGCGGGATTCACAGATACGCAGTATTTT
>TRBV6-1|-|TRBD2|TRBJ2-4
CASSASGITNPENIQYF
TGTGCCAGCAGTGCTAGCGGGATCACTAATCCGGAAAACATTCAGTACTTC